This T cell receptor beta chain was captured by sequencing in a study of identical twins. General study points: Beta clonotypes that were abundant in cord blood contained fewer insertions, a pattern absent from memory repertoires.

Healthy Caucasian individuals made up all the donors. V dropped 2 bases and J dropped 0 bases, with 7 bases sitting between them. Germline CDR1 DFQATT, CDR2 SNEGSKA (reference sequence). The CDR3 loop spans 13 amino acids. Addition of a universal primer site occurred through template switching, and cDNA carried unique molecular identifiers. Via MiXCR, TCRdb re-called the 5' RACE reads, giving one row per CDR3 protein. This sample yields 350,000 to 600,000 distinct CDR3 sequences, of which approximately 15% are seen a single time; approximately 0.52% belongs to the top ten. This clonotype was recorded a few times. Antigen: not known. These data also formed part of another study, on yellow fever vaccine responses in identical twins. That paper states: Reportedly, twins' vaccine T cell responses looked partly convergent and partly personalized.

The source material was CD4+ T cells sorted from blood. This sequence joins TRBV20-1 and TRBJ1-2; no clear D gene. The TCR sequence derives from a woman younger than 30 in good health. The CDR3 loop reads CSARQATNYGYTF. In DNA form, the CDR3 reads TGCAGTGCTAGACAAGCTACTAACTATGGCTACACCTTC.